This TCR beta chain was identified during a study of T cell changes during pregnancy in multiple sclerosis (dated by TCRdb to about 2019). A note on the overall study: Changes in the T cell repertoire over the course of pregnancy were examined in this study in women with multiple sclerosis.

On this clone itself: Which antigen it targets is not known. It has no much larger one-base neighbor in the sample; base qualities were not kept.

The method was the immunoSEQ multiplex PCR assay. As stored in TCRdb, this immuneACCESS dataset retains in-frame rearrangements with V and J assigned. A fraction of the clones does not appear; measured against another copy, unresolved V genes explain less than half of the discrepancy, and the remainder lacks a known reason. The sample includes about 44,000 clones, with roughly 91% observed a single time. In total, the top ten clones hold about 5.5% of the sample. CDR1 is given as SNHLY and CDR2 as FYNNEI, both from the germline V gene. From the cysteine through the phenylalanine, the CDR3 covers 13 amino acids. The read is trimmed to its CDR3 DNA, 39 bases read in frame from base 1.

This specimen was CD8+ T cells from peripheral blood mononuclear cells, taken after pregnancy. The TCR sequence derives from a female donor in good health, enrolled as a control in a pregnancy study. The chain couples TRBV2 to TRBJ2-5; the D gene is perhaps TRBD1, from 6 matching bases. The tail of the sequence fits TRBJ2-7 better, so the J call may be wrong. The CDR3 protein sequence reads: CASPGTRDGEQYF. The DNA sequence reads TGTGCCAGCCCCGGGACAAGGGATGGCGAGCAGTACTTC.